Reported below is one TCR beta chain. Its target is not known. Survey-level TCR-beta sequencing used DNA from CEF-cultured naive and memory CD4+ T cells. Some clones are missing from TCRdb's copy, which holds only in-frame ones; the method was immunoSEQ multiplex PCR. Among about 37,000 clones, roughly 84% were seen once, and the ten largest hold 4.5%. The sample belongs to a study of CD4 T cells in relation to SARS-CoV-2 and coronaviruses. Study-wide background: PBMCs were cultured with antigen for roughly 10 days before TCR beta sequencing. Shared crossreactive spike epitopes were mapped to their HLA restriction.

The germline V gene has CDR1 SGHAT and CDR2 FQNNGV. This CDR3 has 15 residues. V was pared by 2 bases and J by 8 bases, with 16 bases between. Material for sequencing was naive CD4+ T cells from PBMCs, cultured in vitro. Subset of the sample: naive CD4+ T cells isolated by negative enrichment. This clonotype originated in an adult with COVID-19. The chain links TRBV11-2 to TRBJ2-4; no clear D gene. DNA for the CDR3: TGTGCCAGCAGCTTATCGGGCGCGGTCCGGGACATTCAGTACTTC. This codes for CASSLSGAVRDIQYF.